This T cell receptor (beta chain) appears in the sequencing data of a study of identical twins. Study conclusions and caveats: Beta clonotypes that were abundant in cord blood contained fewer insertions, a pattern absent from memory repertoires. Twin sharing of out-of-frame TCR alpha was underestimated by models in monozygotic pairs. Researchers reported weaker excess twin sharing in beta out-of-frame sequences.

This clonotype was seen at least ten times. The antigen is not known. One junction end does not reproduce the germline sequence, and a read error may be involved. Unique molecular identifiers were present on cDNA, and template switching added a universal primer site. TCRdb redid the calling of the 5' RACE reads with MiXCR, one entry per CDR3 protein. The sample lists roughly 1.6 million distinct CDR3 sequences, around 29% occurring once. The CDR3 has 13 residues. CDR1 and CDR2 (germline): SGHRS, YFSETQ. The chain couples TRBV5-1 to TRBJ1-1; TRBD1 might be the D (5 bases). The sample was cord blood. The source of this sequence is a newborn girl in good health. The CDR3 sequence is CASSLAGVTEAFF. CDR3 sequence (DNA): TGTGCCAGCAGCTTAGCGGGGGTCACTGAAGCTTTCTTT.